These 27 T cell receptor beta chains came from one sample sequenced in a study of control samples from healthy donors and cancer patients. The table came from immunoSEQ multiplex PCR; TCRdb's copy has only in-frame clones and leaves some out. Here the sample spans 350,000 to 450,000 clones, over 75% being singletons. The sequenced material came from PBMCs. The receptors derive from a man aged 35 to 55 with head and neck cancer.

This rearrangement joins TRBV19 to TRBJ1-3; 8 bases are a match to TRBD1. Germline V gene sequence: CDR1 LNHDA, CDR2 SQIVND (reference sequence). The V segment lost 6 bases and the J segment 3 bases; nucleotides outside the gene matches: 4. The CDR3 runs to 14 residues. CDR3 sequence: CASSGTGLGNTIYF. Written as DNA, the CDR3 is TGTGCCAGTAGCGGGACAGGCCTTGGAAACACCATATATTTT.

The gene calls are TRBV11-1 and TRBJ2-3; D is undetermined. The CDR3 has 16 amino acids. The ends were cut back, 2 bases at V and 0 bases at J, with 12 bases in the middle. Germline V gene lookup returns CDR1 SGHAT and CDR2 FQDESV (reference sequence). CDR3 in amino acids: CASSLLQQKSTDTQYF. The CDR3 bases are TGTGCCAGCAGCTTATTACAGCAAAAAAGCACAGATACGCAGTATTTT.

This clone was detected a few times. The chain is built from TRBV29-1 and TRBJ1-1; D ambiguous. CDR1 is SQVTM, CDR2 ANQGSEA, per germline. This CDR3 has 13 residues. V lost 2 bases, J lost 0 bases, and 7 bases lay in between. The CDR3 here is CSVERDMNTEAFF. The CDR3 DNA reads as TGCAGCGTTGAAAGGGATATGAACACTGAAGCTTTCTTT.

A single count supports this clone. This rearrangement joins TRBV6-5 to TRBJ1-2, with D hard to call. CDR3 length equals 15 residues. Germline CDR1 MNHEY, CDR2 SVGAGI. Trimming left V 7 bases short and J 2 bases short, with 17 bases between. DNA for the CDR3: TGTGCCAGCACCGGGAAGCGGACGGTAAACTATGGCTACACCTTC. It specifies CASTGKRTVNYGYTF.

The gene calls are TRBV5-4 and TRBJ1-5, with 7 bases that match TRBD1. The CDR3 has 16 residues. V lost 3 bases and J lost 0; bases outside the gene matches: 6. The V gene's germline CDR1 is SGHNT and CDR2 YYREEE (reference sequence). CDR3 residues: CASSSNRGHSNQPQHF. The CDR3 nucleotides are TGTGCCAGCAGCTCGAACAGGGGCCATAGCAATCAGCCCCAGCATTTT.

In nucleotides, the CDR3 is TGTGCCACCAGTGATCGGACTTACACCGGGGAGCTGTTTTTT. Its translation is CATSDRTYTGELFF. V and J are TRBV24-1 and TRBJ2-2, with D possibly being TRBD2 (5 bases). Germline-derived CDR1 and CDR2 are KGHDR and SFDVKD. V dropped 3 bases and J dropped 3 bases, with 7 bases sitting between them. The CDR3 sequence is 14 residues long.

V gene TRBV5-6 combines with J gene TRBJ2-7; D might be TRBD1 or TRBD2, each matching 6 bases. V lost 4 bases and J lost 3, with 11 bases in between. From germline, CDR1 is SGHDT and CDR2 YYEEEE. The CDR3 is made up of 13 amino acids. The CDR3 DNA sequence: TGTGCCAGCAGCGCCGGGGGCAACTACGAGCAGTACTTC. This gives the protein CASSAGGNYEQYF. Drawing the rest from reference TRBV5-6 and TRBJ2-7, the complete variable domain is DAGVTQSPTHLIKTRGQQVTLRCSPKSGHDTVSWYQQALGQGPQFIFQYYEEEERQRGNFPDRFSGHQFPNYSSELNVNALLLGDSALYLCASSAGGNYEQYFGPGTRLTVT.

V is TRBV9 and J is TRBJ2-5, with 7 bases matching TRBD2. The J segment lost 4 bases and the V segment lost 4 bases, leaving 7 bases of the junction unmatched. CDR1 and CDR2 (germline): SGDLS, YYNGEE. The CDR3 spans 14 residues. CDR3 loop: CASSSQGGRETQYF. The CDR3 DNA follows: TGTGCCAGCAGCTCCCAGGGAGGGCGAGAGACCCAGTACTTC.

The rearrangement joins TRBV5-8 to TRBJ1-2; D is unresolved. This CDR3 is built from 12 residues. The ends were cut back, 0 bases at V and 4 bases at J, with 4 bases in the middle. Germline CDR1 is SGHTS and CDR2 is YDEGEE. The CDR3 region has the DNA TGTGCCAGCAGCTTGGGAAGCTATGGCTACACCTTC. It yields the protein CASSLGSYGYTF. The full variable domain, with the rest looked up from reference TRBV5-8 and TRBJ1-2, is EAGVTQSPTHLIKTRGQQATLRCSPISGHTSVYWYQQALGLGLQFLLWYDEGEERNRGNFPPRFSGRQFPNYSSELNVNALELEDSALYLCASSLGSYGYTFGSGTRLTVV.

This chain joins TRBV15 and TRBJ1-1; D is possibly TRBD1 (5 bases). V was trimmed by 8 bases and J by 1 base, leaving 11 bases between them. CDR1 is LNHNV, CDR2 YYDKDF, per germline (reference sequence). The CDR3 covers 13 residues. The CDR3 sequence is CATAGTANTEAFF. The CDR3 DNA reads TGTGCCACCGCCGGGACGGCGAACACTGAAGCTTTCTTT.

The V call is TRBV29-1, the J call TRBJ1-2; D call uncertain. V lost 1 base and J lost 4, with 7 bases in between. The CDR3 is 12 residues long. Looked up from germline, CDR1 is SQVTM and CDR2 is ANQGSEA. CDR3 sequence (DNA): TGCAGCGTTGAAGGGCACTCCTATGGCTACACCTTC. As protein: CSVEGHSYGYTF.

The chain uses TRBV29-1 and TRBJ2-2, with D perhaps matching TRBD2 (6 bases). In germline, CDR1 is SQVTM, CDR2 ANQGSEA. The CDR3 is 12 amino acids. The CDR3 loop reads CGCGENTGELFF. The CDR3 DNA sequence: TGCGGGTGCGGGGAGAACACCGGGGAGCTGTTTTTT.

V and J are TRBV19 and TRBJ2-7, with D maybe TRBD2 (7 bases). Deletions cut 5 bases from V and 4 bases from J, with 21 bases between. Germline-derived CDR1 and CDR2 are LNHDA and SQIVND (reference sequence). The CDR3 sequence is 16 residues long. The CDR3 is CASSFGPPGGAYEQYF. Here the CDR3 DNA reads TGTGCCAGTAGTTTCGGCCCCCCGGGGGGCGCTTACGAGCAGTACTTC.

This chain connects TRBV13 to TRBJ2-3; 11 bases are shared with TRBD2. With 7 bases clipped from V and 5 bases from J, the junction kept 14 bases outside the gene matches. The CDR3 is 17 residues long. Germline V lookup: CDR1 PRHDT, CDR2 FYEKMQ (reference sequence). CDR3 in DNA: TGTGCCAGCACCCGTATCCTGGGGCTAGCGGGAGGAGATACGCAGTATTTT. It translates to CASTRILGLAGGDTQYF.

This clone was detected only a few times. The chain uses TRBV7-9 and TRBJ1-1, with D perhaps TRBD1 (6 bases). The germline V gene has CDR1 SEHNR and CDR2 FQNEAQ (reference sequence). CDR3 size: 13 residues. Between the trimmed V and J ends, which lost 5 bases and 4 bases, there was a span of 11 bases. CDR3 amino acids: CASSRGTRTEAFF. The CDR3 DNA sequence: TGTGCCAGCAGCCGCGGGACACGCACTGAAGCTTTCTTT.

This clone was found once. The chain carries TRBV4-1 and TRBJ1-5; D gene uncertain. The V and J ends lost 5 bases and 0 bases respectively, with 8 bases between them. The CDR3 has 14 residues. Germline CDR1 and CDR2: MGHRA and YSYEKL. CDR3 in amino acids: CASSWTDSNQPQHF. CDR3 sequence (DNA): TGCGCCAGCAGCTGGACGGATAGCAATCAGCCCCAGCATTTT.

The rearrangement links TRBV11-3 to TRBJ2-5, with D uncertain. The germline gives CDR1 SGHNT, CDR2 YENEEA. Trimming cost V 5 bases and J 5 bases, with 18 bases left between them. The CDR3 covers 15 residues. DNA for the CDR3: TGTGCCAGCAGCCGAGGACCCTCCGGTGGGGAGACCCAGTACTTC. It translates to CASSRGPSGGETQYF.

This clone was seen only a few times. This chain joins TRBV19 and TRBJ2-2; TRBD1 matches 8 bases. V lost 6 bases and J lost 7; bases outside the gene matches: 7. This CDR3 is 14 amino acids long. Looked up from germline, CDR1 is LNHDA and CDR2 is SQIVND (reference sequence). The CDR3 DNA reads as TGTGCCAGTAGCGAGACAGGGGCGAGCGGGGAGCTGTTTTTT. It codes for CASSETGASGELFF.

The genes are TRBV3-1 (or the pseudogene TRBV3-2) and TRBJ2-1; D not certain. Trimming shortened V by 0 bases and J by 4 bases, and 10 bases separated the two germline ends. Germline V lookup: CDR1 LGHDT, CDR2 YNNKEL (reference sequence). The CDR3 is 15 residues long. This CDR3 reads CASSQDSSGYNEQFF. In DNA form, the CDR3 reads TGTGCCAGCAGCCAAGATTCTTCCGGTTACAATGAGCAGTTCTTC.

The J gene is TRBJ1-1, the V gene TRBV4-1, with D possibly being TRBD1 (5 bases). This CDR3 contains 14 residues. V was shortened by 3 bases and J by 1 base, with 9 bases between the two germline ends. Germline values: CDR1 MGHRA, CDR2 YSYEKL. CDR3 sequence: CASSHGRANTEAFF. The CDR3 DNA is TGCGCCAGCAGCCATGGCAGGGCGAACACTGAAGCTTTCTTT.

This clone appeared a single time. The chain links TRBV11-2 to TRBJ1-1, with D maybe TRBD1 (5 bases). This CDR3 has 14 amino acids. Germline V gene data show CDR1 as SGHAT and CDR2 as FQNNGV. V lost 1 base, J lost 4 bases, and 10 bases lay in between. Written as DNA, the CDR3 is TGTGCCAGCAGCTTAGTTGAAGGGACCACTGAAGCTTTCTTT. Residues: CASSLVEGTTEAFF.

The chain has TRBV11-2 and TRBJ2-6; no reliable D call. The V end was cut by 3 bases, the J end by 2 bases, with 8 bases between. Germline lookup yields CDR1 SGHAT and CDR2 FQNNGV. This CDR3 region has 15 residues. CDR3 sequence reads: CASSFGRAGANVLTF. CDR3 bases: TGTGCCAGCAGCTTCGGTAGGGCTGGGGCCAACGTCCTGACTTTC.

The gene calls are TRBV6-5 and TRBJ1-6; 7 nucleotides align to TRBD1. Germline lookup yields CDR1 MNHEY and CDR2 SVGAGI. There are 16 residues in the CDR3. V lost 0 bases, J lost 6 bases, and 5 bases stayed unmatched. As DNA, the CDR3 is TGTGCCAGCAGTTACTCGACGACAGGGACTAATTCACCCCTCCACTTT. Residues: CASSYSTTGTNSPLHF.

The gene calls are TRBV6-5 and TRBJ1-2, with 10 positions matching TRBD1. This CDR3 spans 12 amino acids. With V trimmed by 11 bases and J by 7 bases, 7 bases remained unmatched. Per germline, CDR1 MNHEY and CDR2 SVGAGI. As DNA, the CDR3 is TGTGCCCGCGGACAGGGGGGGGGTGGCTACACCTTC. Translating gives CARGQGGGGYTF.

This clone appeared a single time. The CDR3 region is CASSRRGATNEKLFF. The CDR3 DNA follows: TGTGCCAGCAGCCGGAGGGGCGCAACTAATGAAAAACTGTTTTTT. This chain uses TRBV3-1 (or the pseudogene TRBV3-2) with TRBJ1-4; perhaps TRBD1 as D (5 bases). The CDR3 spans 15 residues. Trimming removed 4 bases at V and 0 bases at J, with 9 bases between. CDR1 and CDR2 from the germline V gene are LGHDT and YNNKEL (reference sequence).

The chain links TRBV19 to TRBJ1-1; 7 bases are a match to TRBD1. V lost 7 bases, J lost 7 bases, and 9 bases stayed unmatched. The CDR3 runs 13 residues. CDR1 is LNHDA, CDR2 SQIVND, per germline (reference sequence). The CDR3 spells CASTRDRVIEAFF. CDR3 sequence (DNA): TGTGCCAGTACCCGAGACAGGGTAATTGAAGCTTTCTTT.

This clone is a singleton in its sample. The rearrangement joins TRBV5-1 to TRBJ2-7; 10 positions match TRBD2. Trimming at V came to 4 bases and at J to 3 bases, leaving 4 bases not matched to a gene. There are 14 residues in the CDR3. Looked up from germline, CDR1 is SGHRS and CDR2 is YFSETQ. CDR3 residues: CASSPGLAVYEQYF. The DNA for the CDR3 is TGCGCCAGCAGCCCCGGACTAGCGGTCTACGAGCAGTACTTC. The variable domain in full, completed from reference TRBV5-1 and TRBJ2-7, reads KAGVTQTPRYLIKTRGQQVTLSCSPISGHRSVSWYQQTPGQGLQFLFEYFSETQRNKGNFPGRFSGRQFSNSRSEMNVSTLELGDSALYLCASSPGLAVYEQYFGPGTRLTVT.